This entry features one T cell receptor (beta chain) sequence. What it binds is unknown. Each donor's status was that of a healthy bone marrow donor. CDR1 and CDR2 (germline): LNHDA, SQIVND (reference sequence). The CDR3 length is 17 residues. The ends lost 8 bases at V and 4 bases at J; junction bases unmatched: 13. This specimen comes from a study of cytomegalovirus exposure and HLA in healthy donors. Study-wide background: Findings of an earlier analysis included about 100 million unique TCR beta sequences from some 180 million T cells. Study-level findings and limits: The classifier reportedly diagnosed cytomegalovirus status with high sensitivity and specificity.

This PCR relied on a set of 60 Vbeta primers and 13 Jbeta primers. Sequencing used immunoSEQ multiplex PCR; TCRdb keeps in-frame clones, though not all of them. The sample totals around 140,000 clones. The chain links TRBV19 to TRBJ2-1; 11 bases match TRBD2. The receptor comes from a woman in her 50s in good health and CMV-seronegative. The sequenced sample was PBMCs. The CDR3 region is CASAPSIAGGRYNEQFF. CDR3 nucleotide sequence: TGTGCCAGTGCCCCCTCAATAGCGGGAGGGAGGTACAATGAGCAGTTCTTC.